The rows below give T cell receptor beta chains drawn from one sample of a study of molecular identifiers for immune sequencing clone quantification. TCRdb recomputed calls from the PCR reads with MiXCR, one row per CDR3 protein. The sample carries a few hundred thousand distinct CDR3 sequences, roughly 26% recorded once. Sequences were obtained from naive CD8+ T cells from blood, with Jurkat cell RNA spiked in. The source of these receptors is a human donor in good health. Some libraries in this study had Jurkat cell RNA spiked in. The CDR3 runs from the conserved cysteine through the conserved F or W. A row's size may be missing; if present it is once, few, many or a size class.

V	size	J	CDR3
TRBV4-1	.	TRBJ1-4	CASSQDQGQINEKLFF
TRBV11-2	many	TRBJ2-1	CASSPDRGLSIYNEQFF
TRBV20-1	.	TRBJ2-7	CSARDPGPYEQYF
TRBV5-1	few	TRBJ2-7	CASSPETGPYEQYF
TRBV13	few	TRBJ2-1	CASSLLGEEQFF
TRBV30	many	TRBJ2-1	CAWRTGAPFEQFF
TRBV29-1	many	TRBJ1-1	CSVLLPGQNPEAFF
TRBV29-1	few	TRBJ1-1	CSAVNTEAFF
TRBV20-1	.	TRBJ2-7	CSARSSRGPTYEQYF
TRBV7-9	.	TRBJ2-7	CASSRTKPEQYF
TRBV29-1	.	TRBJ1-3	CSVVGISGNTIYF
TRBV19	.	TRBJ1-3	CASRDAKYGPGNTIYF
TRBV7-2	many	TRBJ2-3	CASSPVRDTQYF
TRBV7-2	few	TRBJ1-1	CASSYIGSGEAFF
TRBV7-3	few	TRBJ2-2	CASSQQRAGATGELFF
TRBV6-6	.	TRBJ1-1	CASSSTGGAFFTEAFF
TRBV6-5	few	TRBJ2-7	CASSYEQRSYEQYF